Listed below are T cell receptor beta chains from one sample, sequenced in a study of CD8 T cells in Susac syndrome. Each CDR3 protein is one row after TCRdb ran MiXCR on the immunoSEQ multiplex PCR reads. The repertoire consists of around 230,000 distinct CDR3 sequences, with 95% occurring once and the leading ten covering 0.085% to 0.095%. The material sequenced was CD4+ T cells from PBMCs. These receptors all come from a human donor with multiple sclerosis. Both conserved end residues are trimmed from each CDR3. Each record gives: V gene, CDR3 protein.

>TRBV10-3
AIQGAVADTQY
>TRBV5-6
ASSLRSLLHTDTQY
>TRBV10-3
AISDGGRRDIQY
>TRBV5-1
ASITGGTSTDTQY
>TRBV5-4
ASTPGLALETQY
>TRBV18
ASSPERGQGAGSGYT
>TRBV30
AWGISYNEQF
>TRBV25-1
ASSAHRGDYGYT
>TRBV28
ASSLTKQGKQY
>TRBV4-1
ASSPFPGEQY
>TRBV29-1
SVPGTSGNSYNEQF
>TRBV27
ARQGHERGLANYNEQF
>TRBV7-8
ASTRLGDYNEQF
>TRBV30
AWSVQGYEQY
>TRBV13
ASSLQRGAGELF
>TRBV20-1
SARPLAGRGETQY
>TRBV2
ASSDRDHRETQY
>TRBV29-1
SAELAGGTDTQY
>TRBV20-1
SARVVTGNNSPLH
>TRBV12-3/TRBV12-4
ASSLQGWSSYEQY
>TRBV12-3/TRBV12-4
ASSVGGKLF
>TRBV5-4
ASSPVGAWNEQY
>TRBV20-1
SARDPAGADTQY